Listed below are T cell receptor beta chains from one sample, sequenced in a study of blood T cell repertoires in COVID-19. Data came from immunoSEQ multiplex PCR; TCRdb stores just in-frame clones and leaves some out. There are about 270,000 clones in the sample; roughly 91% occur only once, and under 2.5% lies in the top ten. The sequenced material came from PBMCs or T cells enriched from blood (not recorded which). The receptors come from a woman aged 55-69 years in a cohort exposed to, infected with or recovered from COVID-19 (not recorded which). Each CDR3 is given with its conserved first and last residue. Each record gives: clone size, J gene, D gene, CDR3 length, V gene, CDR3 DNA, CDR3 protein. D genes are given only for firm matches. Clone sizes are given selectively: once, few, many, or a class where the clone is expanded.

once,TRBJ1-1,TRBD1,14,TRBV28,TGTGCCAGCAGTTTATATCAGGGGGATCATAAAGCTTTCTTT,CASSLYQGDHKAFF
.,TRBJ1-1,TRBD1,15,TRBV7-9,TGTGCCAGCAGCTTACTCAGGGGGCAGTTCACTGAAGCTTTCTTT,CASSLLRGQFTEAFF
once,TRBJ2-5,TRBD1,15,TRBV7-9,TGTGCCAGCAGCTTCCGACAGGGGGCGGGGGAGACCCAGTACTTC,CASSFRQGAGETQYF
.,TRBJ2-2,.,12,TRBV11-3,TGTGCCAGCAGCCGAGTCACCGGGGAGCTGTTTTTT,CASSRVTGELFF
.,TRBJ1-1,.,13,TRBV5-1,TGCGCCAGCAGCTTGGTCAGGGGCCCTGCGGCTTTCTTT,CASSLVRGPAAFF
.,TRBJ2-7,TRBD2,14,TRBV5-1,TGCGCCAGCAGCCAAACTAGCGACTTGTACGAGCAGTACTTC,CASSQTSDLYEQYF
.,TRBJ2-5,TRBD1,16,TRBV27,TGTGCCAGCAGTAACCCGGACAGGGTTGGCGGTGAGACCCAGTACTTC,CASSNPDRVGGETQYF
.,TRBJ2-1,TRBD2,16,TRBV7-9,TGTGCCAGCAGCTCCGAAGCGGGAGTAAGAGAGAATGAGCAGTTCTTC,CASSSEAGVRENEQFF
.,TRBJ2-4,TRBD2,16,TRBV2,TGTGCCAGCAGTGAAACGGCGGGAGGGCCGGGAAACATTCAGTACTTC,CASSETAGGPGNIQYF
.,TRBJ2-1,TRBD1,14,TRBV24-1,TGTGCCACCGCCGGGACAGGGGTAGGGAATGAGCAGTTCTTC,CATAGTGVGNEQFF
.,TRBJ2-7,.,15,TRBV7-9,TGTGCCAGCAGCTTAGCAGTCGAGGGCCAGGAGGAGCAGTACTTC,CASSLAVEGQEEQYF
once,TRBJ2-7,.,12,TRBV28,TGTGCCAGCACCTCTCAGTACTACGAGCAGTACTTC,CASTSQYYEQYF
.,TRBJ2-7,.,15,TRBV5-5,TGTGCCAGCAGCTCGCGTCTGGGGAGCTCCTACGAGCAGTACTTC,CASSSRLGSSYEQYF
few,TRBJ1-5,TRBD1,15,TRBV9,TGTGCCAGCAGCGTAGAGGGGGCCAGCAATCAGCCCCAGCATTTT,CASSVEGASNQPQHF
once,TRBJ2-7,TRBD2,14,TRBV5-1,TGCGCCAGCAGCTTTAGCGGGAGCTCCTACGAGCAGTACTTC,CASSFSGSSYEQYF
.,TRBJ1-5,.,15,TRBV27,TGTGCCAGCAGTTTAACATCCGATAGCAATCAGCCCCAGCATTTT,CASSLTSDSNQPQHF
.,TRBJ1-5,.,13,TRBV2,TGTGCCAGCACGCAGGGGATTGGACAGCCCCAGCATTTT,CASTQGIGQPQHF
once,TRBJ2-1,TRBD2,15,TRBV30,TGTGCCTGGAGTGTTGGGCTAGCGGAGCTCAATGAGCAGTTCTTC,CAWSVGLAELNEQFF
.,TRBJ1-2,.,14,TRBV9,TGTGCCAGCAGCGTTTCGGGGGGCGTAGATCGCTACACCTTC,CASSVSGGVDRYTF
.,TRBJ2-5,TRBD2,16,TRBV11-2,TGTGCCAGCAGCCCGATAGCGGGAGGATTGCAAGAGACCCAGTACTTC,CASSPIAGGLQETQYF
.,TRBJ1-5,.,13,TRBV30,TGTGCCTGGAACAAGGGGGACAATCAGCCCCAGCATTTT,CAWNKGDNQPQHF
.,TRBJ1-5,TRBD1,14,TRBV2,TGTGCCAGCAGTAAACAGGGGGCGCCTGGGCCCCAGCATTTT,CASSKQGAPGPQHF
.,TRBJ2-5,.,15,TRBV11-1,TGTGCCAGCAGCCGCGACGGGGAGTACCAAGAGACCCAGTACTTC,CASSRDGEYQETQYF
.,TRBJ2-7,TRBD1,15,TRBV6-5,TGTGCCAGCAGCAAAACAGGGGACCCCCCCTACGAGCAGTACTTC,CASSKTGDPPYEQYF
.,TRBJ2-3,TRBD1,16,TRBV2,TGTGCCAGCAGTCCTACAGGGGGCGCGGTCACAGATACGCAGTATTTT,CASSPTGGAVTDTQYF
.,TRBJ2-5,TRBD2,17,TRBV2,TGTGCCAGCAGTGCGGGCGGGGCTAGCGGGTTGCAAGAGACCCAGTACTTC,CASSAGGASGLQETQYF
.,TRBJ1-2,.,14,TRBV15,TGTGCCACCAGCAGAGGCAGAAGGGAGGGAGGCTACACCTTC,CATSRGRREGGYTF
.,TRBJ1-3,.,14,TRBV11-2,TGTGCCAGCAGCCCCCCTATCTCTGGAAACACCATATATTTT,CASSPPISGNTIYF
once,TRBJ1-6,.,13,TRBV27,TGTGCCAGCAGAGGGGGGGCGAGTTCACCCCTCCACTTT,CASRGGASSPLHF
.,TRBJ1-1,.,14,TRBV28,TGTGCCAGCAGTTTGCAGGGATTGAACACTGAAGCTTTCTTT,CASSLQGLNTEAFF
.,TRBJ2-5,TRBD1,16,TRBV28,TGTGCCAGCAGTTTAGGTTTGTCAGGGGGTACGAAGACCCAGTACTTC,CASSLGLSGGTKTQYF
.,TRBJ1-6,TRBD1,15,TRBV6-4,TGTGCCAGCAGTGAAGTTCAGGGGGCGAATTCACCCCTCCACTTT,CASSEVQGANSPLHF
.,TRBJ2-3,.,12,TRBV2,TGTGTCAGCAGCCGTCCCGGGAATACGCAGTATTTT,CVSSRPGNTQYF
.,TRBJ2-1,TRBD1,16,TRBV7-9,TGTGCCAGCCAAAGACAGGGGGCTAAAGGGTACAATGAGCAGTTCTTC,CASQRQGAKGYNEQFF
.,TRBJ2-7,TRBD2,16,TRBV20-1,TGCAGTGCTAGTGTGACTAGCGGGAGGTACCCCTACGAGCAGTACTTC,CSASVTSGRYPYEQYF
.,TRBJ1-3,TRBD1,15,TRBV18,TGTGCCAGCTCACTGACCGGGACAGGTCCAAACACCATATATTTT,CASSLTGTGPNTIYF
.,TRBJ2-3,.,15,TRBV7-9,TGTGCCAGCAGCTCTCCAGGGATAAGCACAGATACGCAGTATTTT,CASSSPGISTDTQYF
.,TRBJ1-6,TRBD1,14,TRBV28,TGTGCCAGCAGGCCGGGACAGCTATATTCACCCCTCCACTTT,CASRPGQLYSPLHF
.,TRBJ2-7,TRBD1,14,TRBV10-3,TGTGCCATCAGTCCGGGACAGGGTGGGTACGAGCAGTACTTC,CAISPGQGGYEQYF
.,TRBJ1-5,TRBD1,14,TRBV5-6,TGTGCCAGCAGCTTAGGACAGGGTGGCCAGCCCCAGCATTTT,CASSLGQGGQPQHF
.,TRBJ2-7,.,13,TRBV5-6,TGTGCCAGCAGCCTGGACGCGTCCTACGAGCAGTACTTC,CASSLDASYEQYF
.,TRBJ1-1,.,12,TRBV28,TGTGCCGTGCGGACTTCCTTCACTGAAGCTTTCTTT,CAVRTSFTEAFF
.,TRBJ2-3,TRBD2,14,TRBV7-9,TGTGCCACCCCGTGGCGGGAGGGCACAGATACGCAGTATTTT,CATPWREGTDTQYF
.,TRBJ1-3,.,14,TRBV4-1,TGCGCCAGCAGCCAGGGGGGGACTGGAAACACCATATATTTT,CASSQGGTGNTIYF
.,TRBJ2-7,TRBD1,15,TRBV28,TGTGCCAGCAGCCTCACCGGGACAGGGGGCGGCGAGCAGTACTTC,CASSLTGTGGGEQYF
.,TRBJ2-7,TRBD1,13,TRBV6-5,TGTGCCAGCACCCGGGGACAGAAATACGAGCAGTACTTC,CASTRGQKYEQYF
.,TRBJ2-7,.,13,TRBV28,TGTGCCAGCAGTCACCGCCTAGCCTACGAGCAGTACTTC,CASSHRLAYEQYF
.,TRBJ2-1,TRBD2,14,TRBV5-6,TGTGCCAGCAGTGGGGACTATCGGAACAATGAGCAGTTCTTC,CASSGDYRNNEQFF
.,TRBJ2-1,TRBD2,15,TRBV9,TGTGCCAGCAGCGGTGGACTAGCGGGAAACAATGAGCAGTTCTTC,CASSGGLAGNNEQFF
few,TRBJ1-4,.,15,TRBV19,TGTGCCAGTTGCCCGAGCGGGGTTGCTAATGAAAAACTGTTTTTT,CASCPSGVANEKLFF